Listed below are T cell receptor beta chains from one sample, sequenced in a study of blood T cell repertoires in COVID-19. Repertoires were generated with immunoSEQ multiplex PCR, while TCRdb's copy carries only in-frame clones and drops some. The table lists roughly 250,000 clones, roughly 84% of them singletons. Material: peripheral blood. These receptors were taken from a middle-aged woman who had recovered from COVID-19. Each CDR3 is given with its conserved first and last residue. Clone size is stated in some rows and not others, as once, few, many or a class when expanded.

>TRBV27|NA|TRBJ2-7
CASSPRQGDYSEQYF
>TRBV28|few|TRBJ1-1
CASSTSQPGNTEAFF
>TRBV5-4|NA|TRBJ1-1
CASSRTQGMNTEAFF
>TRBV7-9|NA|TRBJ1-4
CASRQGGSEKLFF
>TRBV5-4|NA|TRBJ2-7
CASSLAGGKYEQYF
>TRBV2|NA|TRBJ1-1
CASSTGRDTEAFF
>TRBV21-1|few|TRBJ2-7
CASSILVDEQYF
>TRBV28|few|TRBJ1-5
CASSIPSNYQPQHF
>TRBV6-5|NA|TRBJ1-6
CASTTDGRNSPLHF
>TRBV13|NA|TRBJ1-1
CASSLQGAAEAFF
>TRBV4-1|NA|TRBJ1-1
CASSQEDRRTEAFF
>TRBV24-1|NA|TRBJ1-2
CATSDSNFYGYTF
>TRBV7-9|NA|TRBJ1-2
CASSPPGGPYGYTF
>TRBV28|few|TRBJ1-5
CASSFGSGESQPQHF
>TRBV18|NA|TRBJ1-2
CASSPPGTGGGYTF
>TRBV3-1/TRBV3-2|NA|TRBJ1-5
CASSNRKAGDQPQHF
>TRBV7-2|once|TRBJ2-6
CASSPGQVSSGANVLTF
>TRBV18|NA|TRBJ1-3
CASSPRDTSSGNTIYF
>TRBV28|NA|TRBJ1-5
CASSSEGQGNQPQHF
>TRBV4-1|NA|TRBJ1-2
CASSQGPGPASGYTF
>TRBV20-1|NA|TRBJ1-1
CSALQGTEAFF
>TRBV12-5|NA|TRBJ2-2
CASGLGQGNTGELFF
>TRBV19|few|TRBJ2-7
CASSGTSQGEQYF
>TRBV12-3/TRBV12-4|NA|TRBJ1-5
CASSTDSGKPQHF
>TRBV5-1|NA|TRBJ1-1
CASSSGGTGAAEAFF
>TRBV6-5|NA|TRBJ2-7
CASRTGTALLYEQYF
>TRBV6-5|NA|TRBJ1-1
CASSPAGLAMVAFF
>TRBV3-1/TRBV3-2|once|TRBJ1-4
CASSPGQRNEKLFF
>TRBV4-2|NA|TRBJ2-7
CASSRDGGRDEQYF
>TRBV20-1|NA|TRBJ2-7
CSARTGSEQYF
>TRBV30|NA|TRBJ1-1
CAGTGGWNTEAFF
>TRBV24-1|NA|TRBJ2-1
CATSDAEAGYNEQFF
>TRBV28|NA|TRBJ1-1
CASSLGRSPPGEAFF
>TRBV28|NA|TRBJ1-2
CASSLWRGNYGYTF
>TRBV3-1/TRBV3-2|NA|TRBJ2-1
CASSQVTGGSRNEQFF
>TRBV5-4|NA|TRBJ2-7
CASSLGKGVSYEQYF
>TRBV4-2|once|TRBJ1-2
CASSQVGSATNYGYTF
>TRBV7-9|NA|TRBJ1-2
CASRAQRGYGYTF
>TRBV18|NA|TRBJ2-7
CASSPQGGQGTYEQYF
>TRBV20-1|NA|TRBJ2-5
CSASTERGGVETQYF
>TRBV6-5|NA|TRBJ2-3
CASGIGRGNTDTQYF
>TRBV10-2|NA|TRBJ1-2
CASSGTDYGYTF
>TRBV6-6|NA|TRBJ2-5
CASMGDQETQYF
>TRBV24-1|NA|TRBJ2-2
CATSDRSRDTNTGELFF
>TRBV2|NA|TRBJ2-1
CASSVTASPTNEQFF
>TRBV3-1/TRBV3-2|NA|TRBJ1-1
CASSQGQPPLRPNTEAFF
>TRBV6-6|NA|TRBJ2-7
CASTGHGSYEQYF
>TRBV19|NA|TRBJ2-6
CASSLSSGANVLTF
>TRBV10-3|NA|TRBJ1-4
CAISGPGGGSHEKLFF
>TRBV12-3/TRBV12-4|NA|TRBJ2-1
CASTLRRNEQFF
>TRBV5-1|NA|TRBJ2-7
CASSLDSFSYEQYF
>TRBV5-1|NA|TRBJ1-6
CASSFAQANSPLHF